This T cell receptor (beta chain) is from a study of blood T cell repertoires in COVID-19. Overall study context: The origin of the acute and convalescent COVID-19 samples was the United States, Italy and Spain. T cells, B-cell-depleted T cells, or PBMCs supplied cDNA or gDNA.

In the authors' methods: Cell counts per sample came from amplifying reference gene primers. Sequencing used immunoSEQ multiplex PCR; TCRdb keeps in-frame clones, though not all of them. V and J calls and clone size come straight from that table; D and trimming were deduced from the DNA. Among 110,000 to 150,000 clones, roughly 80% were seen once, and the ten largest hold 4% to 5%. The length of the CDR3 is 16 residues. Germline V gives CDR1 SGHNT, CDR2 YYREEE (reference sequence). Germline trimming cut 4 bases from V and 9 bases from J; bases unmatched to any gene: 13. The gene calls are TRBV5-4 and TRBJ2-1; 10 bases fit TRBD2. The TCR was taken from an elderly woman with acute or convalescent COVID-19. The sequencing sample was made of peripheral blood. DNA of the CDR3: TGTGCCAGCAGCCTACCAACTAGCGGGAAACCCTTTGAGCAGTTCTTC. It specifies CASSLPTSGKPFEQFF.